A selection of T cell receptor beta chains follows, all from one sample in a study of beta chain features in type 1 diabetes. The table came from immunoSEQ multiplex PCR; TCRdb's copy has only in-frame clones and leaves some out. The profile shows 240,000 or so clones, roughly 30% of them singletons. The sequenced material came from central memory CD4+ T cells from blood. The receptor source for this set is a young man in good health. Each CDR3 is given with its conserved first and last residue. D genes are given only for firm matches. Size is stated for part of the rows, as once, few or many counts, or as a class when the clone is expanded.

d_call,j_call,v_call,clone_size,cdr3_nt,cdr3_aa
-,TRBJ2-1,TRBV30,-,TGTGCCTGGAATACGGGAGCCTCGTATCTTGAGCAGTTCTTC,CAWNTGASYLEQFF
TRBD1,TRBJ2-2,TRBV5-1,-,TGCGCCAGCAGCTCGGGACAGCATAACACCGGGGAGCTGTTTTTT,CASSSGQHNTGELFF
-,TRBJ2-5,TRBV7-8,-,TGTGCCAGCAGCTTGGACGGGACAAAGCAAGAGACCCAGTACTTC,CASSLDGTKQETQYF
-,TRBJ2-5,TRBV29-1,few,TGCAGCGCCGACCCGGGGCAAGAGACCCAGTACTTC,CSADPGQETQYF
-,TRBJ2-1,TRBV5-4,-,TGTGCCAGCAGCTCCGCGGGCAGTAACAATGAGCAGTTCTTC,CASSSAGSNNEQFF
TRBD2,TRBJ2-5,TRBV30,-,TGTGCCTGGGAAATCGGGACTAGCGGTGGAAAGACCCAGTACTTC,CAWEIGTSGGKTQYF
-,TRBJ2-1,TRBV18,many,TGTGCCAGCTCACCATCACGCTACAATGAGCAGTTCTTC,CASSPSRYNEQFF
-,TRBJ1-6,TRBV10-3,-,TGTGCCATCAGTTACGGGGGATCACCCCTCCACTTT,CAISYGGSPLHF
-,TRBJ1-2,TRBV27,few,TGTGCCAGCAGACTCACCCGGGGGTCTAACTATGGCTACACCTTC,CASRLTRGSNYGYTF
-,TRBJ1-5,TRBV30,few,TGTGCCTGGAGTCGGGATAGCAATCAGCCCCAGCATTTT,CAWSRDSNQPQHF
-,TRBJ1-2,TRBV18,-,TGTGCCAGCTCACCACCCGGGGGCGGTGGCTACACCTTC,CASSPPGGGGYTF
-,TRBJ1-1,TRBV5-8,few,TGTGCCAGCAGCCTTCGCGGGACACAAAGCGAGCGAGCTTTCTTT,CASSLRGTQSERAFF
-,TRBJ2-7,TRBV6-1,few,TGTGCCAGCAGTGAAGCAGGGGTCACCTACGAGCAGTACTTC,CASSEAGVTYEQYF
-,TRBJ1-2,TRBV7-2,few,TGTGCCAGCAGCTTACAAGGGGGAGCTAACTATGGCTACACCTTC,CASSLQGGANYGYTF
TRBD2,TRBJ2-7,TRBV25-1,-,TGTGCCAGCAGTGTTCTCGGGGGGACCTACGAGCAGTACTTC,CASSVLGGTYEQYF
TRBD1,TRBJ1-5,TRBV30,few,TGTGCCTGGAAGGAGACAGGGGGCAATCAGCCCCAGCATTTT,CAWKETGGNQPQHF
-,TRBJ2-7,TRBV29-1,-,TGCAGCGTTCTAGGGGGAACTGGCTACGAGCAGTACTTC,CSVLGGTGYEQYF
TRBD1,TRBJ2-5,TRBV7-8,few,TGTGCCAGCAGACAGGGGCAGGGAGAGACCCAGTACTTC,CASRQGQGETQYF
-,TRBJ1-4,TRBV2,few,TGTGCCAGCCTACAAGATTCAGGCGAAAAACTGTTTTTT,CASLQDSGEKLFF
TRBD2,TRBJ2-5,TRBV7-6,-,TGTGCCAGCAGCTTAGCTAGCGGGAGATGGGAGACCCAGTACTTC,CASSLASGRWETQYF
-,TRBJ2-1,TRBV29-1,-,TGCAGCGCTCCGATAGGAGCTCCAACCTACAATGAGCAGTTCTTC,CSAPIGAPTYNEQFF
TRBD2,TRBJ2-1,TRBV9,few,TGTGCCAGCAGCCCAGGGACTAGCGGGACTTACAATGAGCAGTTCTTC,CASSPGTSGTYNEQFF
TRBD2,TRBJ2-3,TRBV2,-,TGTGCCAGCAGTAGGCTAGCGGGGAGAGATACGCAGTATTTT,CASSRLAGRDTQYF
TRBD1,TRBJ2-1,TRBV9,once,TGTGCCAGCAGGGAGGTCGGGACAGGAAACTACAATGAGCAGTTCTTC,CASREVGTGNYNEQFF
TRBD2,TRBJ2-7,TRBV9,few,TGTGCCAGCAGCGTAGGTGGTCTAGCGGGGCTCGAGCAGTACTTC,CASSVGGLAGLEQYF
-,TRBJ1-1,TRBV25-1,few,TGTGCCAGCAGTCGACTGCATGAAGCTTTCTTT,CASSRLHEAFF
-,TRBJ1-2,TRBV29-1,few,TGCAGCGTTGAAGAAGGGGCAGAACAGTATGGCTACACCTTC,CSVEEGAEQYGYTF
-,TRBJ2-1,TRBV6-5,-,TGTGCCAGCGTTTTCCAGGGCGTTTACAATGAGCAGTTCTTC,CASVFQGVYNEQFF
TRBD1,TRBJ1-2,TRBV7-9,many,TGTGCCAGCAGCGGGACAGGGGTAGGCTACACCTTC,CASSGTGVGYTF
-,TRBJ1-1,TRBV10-2,-,TGCGCCAGCAGACCAAGGATGAACACTGAAGCTTTCTTT,CASRPRMNTEAFF
-,TRBJ2-3,TRBV10-2,-,TGCGCCAGCAGACGACAGGCTGCAGATACGCAGTATTTT,CASRRQAADTQYF
-,TRBJ1-1,TRBV5-1,-,TGCGCCAGCAGCTTTAGGCCGGTTACTGAAGCTTTCTTT,CASSFRPVTEAFF
-,TRBJ2-3,TRBV4-2,-,TGTGCCAGCAGCCCGACACCCAGCACAGATACGCAGTATTTT,CASSPTPSTDTQYF
-,TRBJ1-2,TRBV20-1,-,TGCAGTGCTAGAGATGCAGGGCGCTACACCTTC,CSARDAGRYTF
TRBD1,TRBJ2-5,TRBV28,many,TGTGCCAGCAGAACTGGGACAGAAGAGACCCAGTACTTC,CASRTGTEETQYF
-,TRBJ2-5,TRBV6-5,-,TGTGCCAGCAGCGCACTTGGGGTGCCGGAGACCCAGTACTTC,CASSALGVPETQYF
-,TRBJ1-1,TRBV30,once,TGTGCCTGCCTCCAGGGCTTCGAAGCTTTCTTT,CACLQGFEAFF
-,TRBJ1-5,TRBV7-6,-,TGTGCCAGCAGCCGCGTCTACAATCAGCCCCAGCATTTT,CASSRVYNQPQHF
TRBD2,TRBJ2-1,TRBV15,-,TGTGCCACCAGCAGAGCTAGCGGGAGTAGAAATGAGCAGTTCTTC,CATSRASGSRNEQFF
-,TRBJ2-3,TRBV14,-,TGTGCCAGCAGCCAAGTTAACAGTCCCACAGATACGCAGTATTTT,CASSQVNSPTDTQYF
-,TRBJ2-2,TRBV7-9,once,TGTGCCAGCAGCTCTGAAGCGAACACCGGGGAGCTGTTTTTT,CASSSEANTGELFF
-,TRBJ1-1,TRBV2,-,TGTGCCAGCACCCCCCAGACCCGGGCCACGAACACTGAAGCTTTCTTT,CASTPQTRATNTEAFF
TRBD1,TRBJ1-1,TRBV30,-,TGTGCCTGGAGTTTGACAGGGACAAGAGTTGACACTGAAGCTTTCTTT,CAWSLTGTRVDTEAFF
TRBD2,TRBJ2-1,TRBV4-1,-,TGCGCCAGCAGCCAGACTAGCGGGGGGGCTTATGAGCAGTTCTTC,CASSQTSGGAYEQFF
-,TRBJ2-1,TRBV7-8,few,TGTGCCAGCAGCTTCCGGCTTGAGCAGTTCTTC,CASSFRLEQFF